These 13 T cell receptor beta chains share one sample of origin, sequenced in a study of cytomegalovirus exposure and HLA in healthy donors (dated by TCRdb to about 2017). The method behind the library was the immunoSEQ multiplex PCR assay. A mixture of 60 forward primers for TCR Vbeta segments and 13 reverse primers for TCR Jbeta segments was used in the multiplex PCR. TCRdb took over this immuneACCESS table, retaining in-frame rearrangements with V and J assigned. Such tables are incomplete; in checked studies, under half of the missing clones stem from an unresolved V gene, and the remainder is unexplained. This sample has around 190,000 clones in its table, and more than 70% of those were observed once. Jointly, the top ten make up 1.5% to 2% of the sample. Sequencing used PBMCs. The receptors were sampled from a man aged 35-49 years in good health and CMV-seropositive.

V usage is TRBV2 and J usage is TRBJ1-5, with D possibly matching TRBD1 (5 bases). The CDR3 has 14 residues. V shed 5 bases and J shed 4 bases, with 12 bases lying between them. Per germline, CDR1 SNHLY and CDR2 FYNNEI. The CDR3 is CASSFESGNQPQHF. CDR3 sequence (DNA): TGTGCCAGCAGTTTTGAGTCAGGGAATCAGCCCCAGCATTTT.

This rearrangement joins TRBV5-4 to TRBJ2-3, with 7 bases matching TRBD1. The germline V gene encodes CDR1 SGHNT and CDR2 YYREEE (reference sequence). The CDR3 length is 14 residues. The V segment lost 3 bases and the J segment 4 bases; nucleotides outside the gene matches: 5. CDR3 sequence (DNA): TGTGCCAGCAGCTCCAATACAGGGGCAGATACGCAGTATTTT. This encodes CASSSNTGADTQYF.

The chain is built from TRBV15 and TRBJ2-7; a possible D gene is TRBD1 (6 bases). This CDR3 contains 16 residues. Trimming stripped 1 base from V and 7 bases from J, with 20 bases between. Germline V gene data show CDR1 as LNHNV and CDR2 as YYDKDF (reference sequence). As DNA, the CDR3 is TGTGCCACCAGCAGAGGGGCAGGACAGACGGCCTTGGAGCAGTACTTC. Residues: CATSRGAGQTALEQYF.

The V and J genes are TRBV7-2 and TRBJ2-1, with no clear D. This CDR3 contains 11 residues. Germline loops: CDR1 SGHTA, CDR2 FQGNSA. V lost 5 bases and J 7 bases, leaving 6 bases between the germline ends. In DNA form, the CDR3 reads TGTGCCAGCAGCCCATTTAATGAGCAGTTCTTC. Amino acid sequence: CASSPFNEQFF.

Here the CDR3 DNA reads TGTGCCAGCAGTGAAGGTGTCGTTAATCAGCCCCAGCATTTT. It yields the protein CASSEGVVNQPQHF. V and J are TRBV6-1 and TRBJ1-5; D unresolved. The CDR3 totals 14 residues. V was clipped by 1 base and J by 4 bases, with 8 bases between them. The germline V gene encodes CDR1 MNHNS and CDR2 SASEGT.

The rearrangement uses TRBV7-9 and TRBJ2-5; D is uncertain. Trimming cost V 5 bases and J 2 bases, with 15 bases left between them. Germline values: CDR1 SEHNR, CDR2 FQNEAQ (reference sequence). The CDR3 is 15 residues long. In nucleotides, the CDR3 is TGTGCCAGCAGCCCTATCCCTTCGGGTCAAGAGACCCAGTACTTC. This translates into CASSPIPSGQETQYF.

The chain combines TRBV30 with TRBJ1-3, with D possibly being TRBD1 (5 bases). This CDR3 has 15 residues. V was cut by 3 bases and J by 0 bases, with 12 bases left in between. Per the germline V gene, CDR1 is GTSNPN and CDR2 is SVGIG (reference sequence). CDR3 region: CAWSRRGFSGNTIYF. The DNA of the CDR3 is TGTGCCTGGAGCCGGAGGGGCTTCTCTGGAAACACCATATATTTT. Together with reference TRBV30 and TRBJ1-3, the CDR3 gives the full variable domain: SQTIHQWPATLVQPVGSPLSLECTVEGTSNPNLYWYRQAAGRGLQLLFYSVGIGQISSEVPQNLSASRPQDRQFILSSKKLLLSDSGFYLCAWSRRGFSGNTIYFGEGSWLTVV.

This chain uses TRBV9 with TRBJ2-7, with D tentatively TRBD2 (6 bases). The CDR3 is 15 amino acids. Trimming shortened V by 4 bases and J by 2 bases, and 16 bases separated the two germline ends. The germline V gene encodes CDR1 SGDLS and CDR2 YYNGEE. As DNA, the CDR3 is TGTGCCAGCAGCATCCGCGGGACCCCCCCCTACGAGCAGTACTTC. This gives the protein CASSIRGTPPYEQYF.

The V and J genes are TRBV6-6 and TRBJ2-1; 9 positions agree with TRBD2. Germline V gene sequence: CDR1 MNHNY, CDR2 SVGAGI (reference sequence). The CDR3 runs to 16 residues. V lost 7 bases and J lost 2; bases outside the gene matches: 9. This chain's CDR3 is CASKPRAGGTYNEQFF. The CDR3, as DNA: TGTGCCAGCAAACCCCGCGCGGGAGGGACCTACAATGAGCAGTTCTTC.

The CDR3 reads CASSIVLSEQYF. The DNA of the CDR3 is TGTGCCAGCAGCATAGTCCTAAGCGAGCAGTACTTC. The gene calls are TRBV6-1 and TRBJ2-7; the D is unclear. Trimming took off 6 bases at V and 6 bases at J, with 12 bases between the two ends. From germline, CDR1 is MNHNS and CDR2 SASEGT. This CDR3 comprises 12 residues.

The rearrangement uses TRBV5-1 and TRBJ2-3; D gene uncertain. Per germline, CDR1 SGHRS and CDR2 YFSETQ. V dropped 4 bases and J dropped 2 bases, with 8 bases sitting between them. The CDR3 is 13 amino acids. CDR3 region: CASSPPSTDTQYF. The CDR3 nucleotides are TGCGCCAGCAGCCCCCCATCCACAGATACGCAGTATTTT.

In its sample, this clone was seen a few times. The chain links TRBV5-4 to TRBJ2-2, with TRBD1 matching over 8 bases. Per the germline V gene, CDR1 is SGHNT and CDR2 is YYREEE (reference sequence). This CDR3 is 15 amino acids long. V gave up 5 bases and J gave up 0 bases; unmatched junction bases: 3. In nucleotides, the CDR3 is TGTGCCAGCAGTTCGGACAGGGCGAACACCGGGGAGCTGTTTTTT. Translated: CASSSDRANTGELFF.

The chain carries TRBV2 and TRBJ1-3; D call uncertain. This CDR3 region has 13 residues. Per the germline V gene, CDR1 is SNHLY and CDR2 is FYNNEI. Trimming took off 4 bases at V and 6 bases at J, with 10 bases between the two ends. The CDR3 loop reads CASSVERLNTIYF. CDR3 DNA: TGTGCCAGCAGTGTAGAGAGGTTAAACACCATATATTTT.